This T cell receptor (beta chain) was sequenced during a study of breast tumors, draining lymph nodes, adjacent tissues. TCRdb reanalysed the multiplex PCR reads using MiXCR and keeps one entry per CDR3 protein. The sample lists about 60,000 distinct CDR3 sequences, approximately 57% seen once, with roughly 20% in the top ten. The CDR3 is made up of 14 amino acids. V trimming: 7 bases; J trimming: 7 bases; junction bases outside the gene matches: 9. The V gene's germline CDR1 is SNHLY and CDR2 FYNNEI. Study-wide results and limits: Compared with basal-like, luminal-like tumors shared significantly more repertoire with nontumor tissue. Compared with lymph nodes, tumors were less diverse; compared with nontumor tissue, more. Data only fit, rather than demonstrated, lymph node origin of most tumor T cells.

Note on this clonotype: Antigen specificity is unknown.

What was sequenced was breast tumor tissue. V and J are TRBV2 and TRBJ1-5; 8 nucleotides line up with TRBD1. The source of this sequence is a female donor with breast cancer. Some clones in this sample may be carry-over from other donors' samples. CDR3 sequence reads: CASMSGQADQPQHF. CDR3 nucleotides: TGTGCCAGCATGTCGGGACAGGCGGACCAGCCCCAGCATTTT.